The entry below gives a single T cell receptor (beta chain) sequence along with its context. Antigen specificity is unknown. The entry originates in a study of CD8+ T cells in alopecia areata. Broader study findings: An increase in clonality over normal scalp was evident in lesional scalp, especially alopecia totalis/universalis.

RNA extraction was followed by reverse transcription into cDNA, which acted as the sequencing template. Assay: immunoSEQ multiplex PCR; the TCRdb copy retains only in-frame clones and omits some. Among about 200,000 clones listed, approximately 61% were seen once. Germline V gives CDR1 SQVTM, CDR2 ANQGSEA. This CDR3 has 14 residues. With 6 bases removed from V and 1 base from J, the gap between germline ends came to 16 bases. The TCR sequence derives from a human donor with alopecia areata. The material was CD4+ T cells sorted from blood, obtained at week 0. V usage is TRBV29-1 and J usage is TRBJ2-7, with a tentative D call TRBD1 (5 bases). This CDR3 is CSVGVQGISYEQYF. Written as DNA, the CDR3 is TGCAGCGTCGGAGTTCAGGGTATATCCTACGAGCAGTACTTC.